The next 12 T cell receptor beta chains were all read from a single sample in a study of T cell responses to AZD1222 COVID-19 vaccine. Sequenced by immunoSEQ multiplex PCR; TCRdb stores in-frame clones only, minus some. Altogether tens of thousands of clones are present, about 89% being singletons, with the ten largest covering less than 2%. The sequences come from peripheral blood, collected on day 0 of AZD1222 vaccination. The receptors derive from an adult in good health.

The CDR3 spells CASSLGAPIAGVKVNEQFF. As DNA, the CDR3 is TGTGCCAGCAGCTTAGGGGCTCCTATAGCGGGAGTAAAAGTCAATGAGCAGTTCTTC. The chain is built from TRBV13 and TRBJ2-1, with 9 bases identical to TRBD2. The CDR3 consists of 19 residues. After removal of 0 bases from V and 6 bases from J, the junction contained 15 bases not matched to a gene. Germline V gene data show CDR1 as PRHDT and CDR2 as FYEKMQ (reference sequence).

This clone was seen a single time. The V gene is TRBV15, the J gene TRBJ2-7; D uncertain. The ends were cut back, 0 bases at V and 4 bases at J, with 7 bases in the middle. There are 13 residues in the CDR3. CDR1 LNHNV and CDR2 YYDKDF come from the germline V gene (reference sequence). The chain's CDR3 is CATSRDQRYEQYF. As DNA, the CDR3 is TGTGCCACCAGCAGAGATCAGAGATACGAGCAGTACTTC.

This chain uses TRBV6-5 with TRBJ1-4, with D possibly matching TRBD1 (5 bases). Germline values: CDR1 MNHEY, CDR2 SVGAGI. Trimming removed 8 bases at V and 3 bases at J, with 10 bases between. The CDR3 consists of 13 residues. CDR3 sequence: CASARVANEKLFF. DNA for the CDR3: TGTGCCAGCGCCAGGGTGGCTAATGAAAAACTGTTTTTT.

The chain joins TRBV29-1 to TRBJ2-3; D may be TRBD2 (6 bases). Deletions cut 5 bases from V and 0 bases from J, with 9 bases between. This CDR3 has 13 amino acids. Germline lookup yields CDR1 SQVTM and CDR2 ANQGSEA. The DNA of the CDR3 is TGCAGCGTTAGCGGGCCGAGCACAGATACGCAGTATTTT. Protein product: CSVSGPSTDTQYF.

The genes are TRBV7-9 and TRBJ2-1; D is unclear. Trimming took off 3 bases at V and 7 bases at J, with 13 bases between the two ends. The CDR3 has 14 residues. From germline, CDR1 is SEHNR and CDR2 FQNEAQ (reference sequence). CDR3 nucleotide sequence: TGTGCCAGCAGCTTCGACCCGGCTCGGAATGAGCAGTTCTTC. Translated: CASSFDPARNEQFF.

The chain is built from TRBV5-4 and TRBJ2-7; either TRBD1 or TRBD2 may fit D (7 bases each). V lost 10 bases, J lost 6 bases, and 17 bases lay in between. CDR3 length equals 12 residues. Germline V gene lookup returns CDR1 SGHNT and CDR2 YYREEE (reference sequence). CDR3 in amino acids: CASRRGDSEQYF. CDR3 bases: TGTGCCTCTCGTCGGGGGGACAGCGAGCAGTACTTC.

The genes are TRBV2 and TRBJ1-5; D remains unclear. Germline CDR1 reads SNHLY; CDR2 reads FYNNEI. V shed 7 bases and J shed 8 bases, with 15 bases lying between them. CDR3 length: 13 residues. The CDR3 coding sequence is TGTGCCAGCAAATCGACTGAGGAGGAGCCCCAGCATTTT. This codes for CASKSTEEEPQHF. Drawing the rest from reference TRBV2 and TRBJ1-5, the complete variable domain is EPEVTQTPSHQVTQMGQEVILRCVPISNHLYFYWYRQILGQKVEFLVSFYNNEISEKSEIFDDQFSVERPDGSNFTLKIRSTKLEDSAMYFCASKSTEEEPQHFGDGTRLSIL.

The J gene is TRBJ1-1, the V gene TRBV28; unclear D gene. V dropped 7 bases and J dropped 2 bases, with 5 bases sitting between them. CDR1 MDHEN and CDR2 SYDVKM come from the germline V gene. The CDR3 is 11 residues long. As DNA, the CDR3 is TGTGCCAGCACGAGAAACACTGAAGCTTTCTTT. It yields the protein CASTRNTEAFF.

The gene calls are TRBV4-1 and TRBJ2-1; no definite D call. V was cut by 4 bases and J by 0 bases, with 16 bases left in between. This CDR3 comprises 17 residues. Germline V gene data show CDR1 as MGHRA and CDR2 as YSYEKL. CDR3 sequence (DNA): TGCGCCAGCAGCCTCTCAGGTTTCCGGAGCTCCTACAATGAGCAGTTCTTC. Translation: CASSLSGFRSSYNEQFF.

CDR3 bases: TGTGCCAGCAGTTTTCTGACTAGCGGGAGGGCCGGCGAGACCCAGTACTTC. This codes for CASSFLTSGRAGETQYF. The V and J genes are TRBV27 and TRBJ2-5; 14 nucleotides match TRBD2. The CDR3 has 17 amino acids. With V trimmed by 3 bases and J by 5 bases, 8 bases remained unmatched. The germline CDR1 and CDR2 sequences are MNHEY and SMNVEV (reference sequence).

The rearrangement joins TRBV4-1 to TRBJ2-2, with D possibly called TRBD1 or TRBD2 (7 bases each). The V gene lost 4 bases and the J gene lost 2 bases, with 14 bases spanning the gap. The CDR3 has 16 amino acids. CDR1 and CDR2 from the germline V gene are MGHRA and YSYEKL. The CDR3, as DNA: TGCGCCAGCAGCCTCAGGGGGGGCGGCAACACCGGGGAGCTGTTTTTT. Translation gives CASSLRGGGNTGELFF.

The chain employs TRBV19 and TRBJ1-2; D unclear. Germline V gives CDR1 LNHDA, CDR2 SQIVND (reference sequence). V was cut by 1 base and J by 6 bases, with 6 bases left in between. The CDR3 sequence is 12 residues long. In DNA form, the CDR3 reads TGTGCCAGTAGTATAGGGCCTGATGGCTACACCTTC. Protein: CASSIGPDGYTF. Looking up the rest from reference TRBV19 and TRBJ1-2 gives the full variable domain: DGGITQSPKYLFRKEGQNVTLSCEQNLNHDAMYWYRQDPGQGLRLIYYSQIVNDFQKGDIAEGYSVSREKKESFPLTVTSAQKNPTAFYLCASSIGPDGYTFGSGTRLTVV.